The 17 T cell receptor beta chains below all came from one sample that was sequenced in a study of shared clonotypes between healthy human individuals. Measured with immunoSEQ multiplex PCR; TCRdb has only the in-frame clones, and not every one. The data hold around 2.3 million clones, with nearly 97% observed a single time. Sequencing was performed on naive CD4+ T cells sorted from blood. The subset: CD45RA+ positively selected. The source is a man younger than 35 in good health.

This chain connects TRBV28 to TRBJ1-2, with 8 positions matching TRBD1. The CDR3 consists of 16 residues. The ends lost 3 bases at V and 5 bases at J; junction bases unmatched: 11. Looked up from germline, CDR1 is MDHEN and CDR2 is SYDVKM. As DNA, the CDR3 is TGTGCCAGCAGTTTGAGGACAGGGCAGGGCTCTTATGGCTACACCTTC. Amino acid sequence: CASSLRTGQGSYGYTF.

The V call is TRBV7-9, the J call TRBJ2-5, with TRBD2 matching over 9 bases. CDR3 length: 14 amino acids. In germline, CDR1 is SEHNR, CDR2 FQNEAQ (reference sequence). Losses at the gene ends were 4 bases for V and 7 bases for J; bases not matched to a gene: 7. The CDR3 sequence is CASSSSGGPGTQYF. For the CDR3, the DNA is TGTGCCAGCAGCTCAAGCGGGGGGCCAGGGACCCAGTACTTC.

The chain employs TRBV14 and TRBJ2-4; D not certain. Germline assignment: CDR1 SGHDN and CDR2 FVKESK. The CDR3 totals 15 residues. V lost 1 base to trimming and J lost 7 bases, with 14 bases between them. The CDR3, as DNA: TGTGCCAGCAGCCAAGTTTCCGGGCTTGGGAACATTCAGTACTTC. This translates into CASSQVSGLGNIQYF.

On this clone itself: Sequence at one end of the junction differs from germline and may be a read error. This chain uses TRBV11-2 with TRBJ2-7; possibly TRBD1 for D (6 bases). The CDR3 has 14 amino acids. Germline V gives CDR1 SGHAT, CDR2 FQNNGV. The CDR3 bases are TGTGCCAGCAGCTTAGTGAGACAGGACCTTTCTGTACGCTTC. The encoded protein is CASSLVRQDLSVRF.

The rearrangement uses TRBV7-2 and TRBJ2-7; TRBD2 matches at 8 bases. Per germline, CDR1 SGHTA and CDR2 FQGNSA. V shed 7 bases and J 0 bases; nucleotides not matched to a gene: 8. The CDR3 has 15 amino acids. The CDR3: CASNLAGPGSYEQYF. In nucleotides, the CDR3 is TGTGCCAGCAACCTAGCGGGCCCTGGCTCCTACGAGCAGTACTTC.

The rearrangement uses TRBV7-9 and TRBJ2-7, with D tentatively TRBD1 (5 bases). CDR3 length equals 13 residues. V gave up 4 bases and J gave up 6 bases, with 13 bases separating them. Germline V gives CDR1 SEHNR, CDR2 FQNEAQ (reference sequence). The CDR3 region is CASSSTATIEQYF. The DNA of the CDR3 is TGTGCCAGCAGCTCGACAGCGACCATCGAGCAGTACTTC.

The chain has TRBV27 and TRBJ2-1; D perhaps matches TRBD1 (6 bases). This CDR3 has 14 amino acids. V dropped 5 bases and J dropped 9 bases, with 17 bases sitting between them. From germline, CDR1 is MNHEY and CDR2 SMNVEV (reference sequence). The CDR3 coding sequence is TGTGCCAGCAGTATCCGCAGGGGTAGTAGTGAGCAGTTCTTC. Its translation: CASSIRRGSSEQFF.

The gene calls are TRBV5-1 and TRBJ2-7; a possible D gene is TRBD2 (7 bases). CDR3 length: 15 residues. Germline values: CDR1 SGHRS, CDR2 YFSETQ. The V and J ends lost 4 bases and 1 base respectively, with 15 bases between them. In nucleotides, the CDR3 is TGCGCCAGCAGCGCTGGGGGCGGGGGATCCTACGAGCAGTACTTC. This sequence encodes CASSAGGGGSYEQYF.

This clone showed up just once. The rearrangement joins TRBV29-1 to TRBJ1-1, with D perhaps matching TRBD1 (5 bases). The CDR3 consists of 13 residues. CDR1 is SQVTM, CDR2 ANQGSEA, per germline. Trimming cost V 2 bases and J 1 base, with 8 bases left between them. The CDR3 DNA is TGCAGCGTTGAAAAGGGGCAGAACACTGAAGCTTTCTTT. Protein: CSVEKGQNTEAFF.

The chain uses TRBV6-1 and TRBJ1-6; D unclear. Germline V gene data show CDR1 as MNHNS and CDR2 as SASEGT. V shed 7 bases and J shed 6 bases, with 16 bases lying between them. This CDR3 contains 15 residues. The CDR3 DNA reads as TGTGCCAGCACGGGTCCGGGCCTAGGTAATTCACCCCTCCACTTT. It encodes CASTGPGLGNSPLHF.

The rearrangement links TRBV28 to TRBJ1-1; perhaps TRBD1 as D (5 bases). The germline gives CDR1 MDHEN, CDR2 SYDVKM. The CDR3 loop spans 16 amino acids. Trimming left V 7 bases short and J 3 bases short, with 21 bases between. The CDR3 DNA is TGTGCCAGCAACGAGCTGCGGATGGCGGGGGACACTGAAGCTTTCTTT. Translating gives CASNELRMAGDTEAFF.

The chain has TRBV19 and TRBJ1-1; D ambiguous. CDR3 length: 14 amino acids. V was cut by 5 bases and J by 0 bases, with 10 bases left in between. Germline V gene sequence: CDR1 LNHDA, CDR2 SQIVND (reference sequence). In DNA, the CDR3 is TGTGCCAGTAGTCAGCTCAACATGAACACTGAAGCTTTCTTT. It yields the protein CASSQLNMNTEAFF. Drawing the rest from reference TRBV19 and TRBJ1-1, the complete variable domain is DGGITQSPKYLFRKEGQNVTLSCEQNLNHDAMYWYRQDPGQGLRLIYYSQIVNDFQKGDIAEGYSVSREKKESFPLTVTSAQKNPTAFYLCASSQLNMNTEAFFGQGTRLTVV.

V gene TRBV19 combines with J gene TRBJ2-7; D might be TRBD1 or TRBD2, each matching 6 bases. Trimming removed 1 base from V and 0 bases from J, with 16 bases in between. Germline V gene data show CDR1 as LNHDA and CDR2 as SQIVND (reference sequence). The CDR3 length is 17 residues. CDR3 amino acids: CASSIAPGAGDSYEQYF. CDR3 nucleotide sequence: TGTGCCAGTAGTATAGCGCCGGGGGCAGGCGACTCCTACGAGCAGTACTTC.

The rearrangement links TRBV18 to TRBJ1-5; 7 nucleotides agree with TRBD1. There are 16 residues in the CDR3. The germline V gene has CDR1 KGHSH and CDR2 LQKENI. The V gene end was trimmed by 3 bases and the J gene end by 4 bases; junction bases not matched to a gene: 9. The CDR3 loop reads CASSPPGQVGNQPQHF. The CDR3 DNA follows: TGTGCCAGCTCACCCCCAGGACAGGTGGGGAATCAGCCCCAGCATTTT.

A single count supports this clone. CDR3 region: CASSEAGTGRYGYTF. CDR3 in DNA: TGTGCCAGCAGTGAAGCGGGGACAGGGAGGTATGGCTACACCTTC. This chain links TRBV6-1 with TRBJ1-2, with 9 nucleotides matching TRBD1. The germline V gene has CDR1 MNHNS and CDR2 SASEGT. J gave up 5 bases and V 0 bases, and 4 bases lay outside the gene matches. The CDR3 extends over 15 amino acids.

The chain recombines TRBV2 with TRBJ1-6; TRBD1 matches at 7 bases. Losses at the gene ends were 5 bases for V and 3 bases for J; bases not matched to a gene: 1. Germline V gene sequence: CDR1 SNHLY, CDR2 FYNNEI. The CDR3 runs 14 residues. CDR3 DNA sequence: TGTGCCAGCAGTCGGGACAGCTATAATTCACCCCTCCACTTT. Its translation: CASSRDSYNSPLHF.

The CDR3 here is CASSFLEGPGNTIYF. In DNA form, the CDR3 reads TGCGCCAGCAGCTTCCTAGAGGGGCCTGGAAACACCATATATTTT. The rearrangement uses TRBV5-1 and TRBJ1-3, with D possibly TRBD1 on 5 matching bases. The CDR3 covers 15 residues. From germline, CDR1 is SGHRS and CDR2 YFSETQ. Trimming took off 2 bases at V and 2 bases at J, with 11 bases between the two ends.